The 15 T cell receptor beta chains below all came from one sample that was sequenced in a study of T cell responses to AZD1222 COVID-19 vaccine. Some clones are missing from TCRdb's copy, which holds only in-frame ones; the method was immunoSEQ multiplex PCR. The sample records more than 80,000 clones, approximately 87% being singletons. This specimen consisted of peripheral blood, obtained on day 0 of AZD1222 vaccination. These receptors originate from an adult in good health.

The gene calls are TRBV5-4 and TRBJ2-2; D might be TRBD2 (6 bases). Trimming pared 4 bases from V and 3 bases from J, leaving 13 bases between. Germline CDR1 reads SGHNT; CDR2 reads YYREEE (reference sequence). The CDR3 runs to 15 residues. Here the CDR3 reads CASSEGTGDTGELFF. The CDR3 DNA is TGTGCCAGCAGCGAGGGGACGGGGGACACCGGGGAGCTGTTTTTT.

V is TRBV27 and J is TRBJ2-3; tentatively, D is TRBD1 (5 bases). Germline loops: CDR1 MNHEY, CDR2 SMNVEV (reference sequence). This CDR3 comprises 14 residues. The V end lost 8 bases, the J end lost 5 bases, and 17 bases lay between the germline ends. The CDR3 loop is CASVPAGAIDTQYF. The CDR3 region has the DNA TGTGCCAGCGTCCCAGCTGGGGCCATAGATACGCAGTATTTT.

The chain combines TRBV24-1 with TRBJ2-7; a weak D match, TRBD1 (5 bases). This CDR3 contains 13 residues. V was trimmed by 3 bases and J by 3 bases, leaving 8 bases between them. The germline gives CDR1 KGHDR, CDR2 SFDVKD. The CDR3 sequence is CATSDPDSYEQYF. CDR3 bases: TGTGCCACCAGTGATCCCGACAGCTACGAGCAGTACTTC.

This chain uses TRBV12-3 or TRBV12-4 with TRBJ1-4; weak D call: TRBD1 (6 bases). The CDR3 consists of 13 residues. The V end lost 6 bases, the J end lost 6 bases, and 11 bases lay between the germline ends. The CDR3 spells CASRPYRDEKLFF. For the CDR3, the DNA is TGTGCCAGCAGGCCCTACAGGGATGAAAAACTGTTTTTT.

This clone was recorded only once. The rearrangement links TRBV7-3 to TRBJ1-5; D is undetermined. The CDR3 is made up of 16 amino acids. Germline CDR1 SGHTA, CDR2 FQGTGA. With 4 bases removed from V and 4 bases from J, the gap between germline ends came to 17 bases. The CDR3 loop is CASSSRFRVENQPQHF. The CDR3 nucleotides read TGTGCCAGCAGCTCGCGGTTTCGGGTCGAGAATCAGCCCCAGCATTTT.

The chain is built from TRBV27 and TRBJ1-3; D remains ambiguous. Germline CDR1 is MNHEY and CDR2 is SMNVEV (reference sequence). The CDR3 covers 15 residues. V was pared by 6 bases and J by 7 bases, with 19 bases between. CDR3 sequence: CASRGVAPLGNTIYF. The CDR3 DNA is TGTGCCAGCAGGGGCGTTGCCCCCCTCGGGAACACCATATATTTT.

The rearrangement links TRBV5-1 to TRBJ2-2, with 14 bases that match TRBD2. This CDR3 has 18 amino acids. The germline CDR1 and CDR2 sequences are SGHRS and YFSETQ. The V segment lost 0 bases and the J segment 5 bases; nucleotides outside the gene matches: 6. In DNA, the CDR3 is TGCGCCAGCAGCTTGGCCGGGACTAGCGGGAGTATGACCGGGGAGCTGTTTTTT. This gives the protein CASSLAGTSGSMTGELFF.

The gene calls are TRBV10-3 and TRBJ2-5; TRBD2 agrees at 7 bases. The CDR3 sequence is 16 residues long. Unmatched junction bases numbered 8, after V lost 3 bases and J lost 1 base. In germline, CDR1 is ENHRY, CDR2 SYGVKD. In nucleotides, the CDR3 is TGTGCCATCAGTGAAGGTCCCGCGGGAGCCCAAGAGACCCAGTACTTC. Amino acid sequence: CAISEGPAGAQETQYF.

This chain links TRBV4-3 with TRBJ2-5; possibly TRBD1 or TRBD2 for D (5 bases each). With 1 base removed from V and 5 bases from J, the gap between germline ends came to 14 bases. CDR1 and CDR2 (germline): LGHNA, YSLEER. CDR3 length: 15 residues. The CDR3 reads CASSQGMGPGETQYF. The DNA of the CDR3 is TGCGCCAGCAGCCAAGGGATGGGGCCGGGGGAGACCCAGTACTTC.

CDR3 protein: CASSHPGTSGSNEQFF. CDR3 nucleotides: TGTGCCAGCAGCCACCCCGGGACTAGCGGGTCCAATGAGCAGTTCTTC. The chain recombines TRBV27 with TRBJ2-1; 12 bases line up with TRBD2. The CDR3 extends over 16 amino acids. Germline V gene lookup returns CDR1 MNHEY and CDR2 SMNVEV (reference sequence). V was pared by 6 bases and J by 6 bases, with 9 bases of the junction left unmatched.

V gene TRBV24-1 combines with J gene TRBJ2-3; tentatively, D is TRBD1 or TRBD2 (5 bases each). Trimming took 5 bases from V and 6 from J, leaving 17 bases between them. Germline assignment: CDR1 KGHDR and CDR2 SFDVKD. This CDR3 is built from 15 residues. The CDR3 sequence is CATSAMWDLEDTQYF. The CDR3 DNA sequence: TGTGCCACCAGTGCCATGTGGGACCTCGAGGATACGCAGTATTTT.

In DNA form, the CDR3 reads TGCGCCAGCAGCCTGGGACAGGTGAGAGGTGAGCAGTTCTTC. This translates into CASSLGQVRGEQFF. The chain combines TRBV5-1 with TRBJ2-1; 8 nucleotides agree with TRBD1. Germline assignment: CDR1 SGHRS and CDR2 YFSETQ. The CDR3 is 14 residues long. Germline trimming cut 4 bases from V and 9 bases from J; bases unmatched to any gene: 9.

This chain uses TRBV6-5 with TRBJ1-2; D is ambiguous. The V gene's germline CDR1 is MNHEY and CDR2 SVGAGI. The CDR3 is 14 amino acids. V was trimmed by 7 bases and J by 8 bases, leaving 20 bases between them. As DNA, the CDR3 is TGTGCCAGCACATTAGAGGGAACTGGTACGGGCTACACCTTC. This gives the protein CASTLEGTGTGYTF.

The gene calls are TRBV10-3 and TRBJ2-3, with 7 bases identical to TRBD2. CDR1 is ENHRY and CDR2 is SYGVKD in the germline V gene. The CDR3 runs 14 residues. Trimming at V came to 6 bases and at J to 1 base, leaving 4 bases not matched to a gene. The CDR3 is CAISNLAGTDTQYF. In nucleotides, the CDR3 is TGTGCCATCAGCAATCTAGCGGGCACAGATACGCAGTATTTT.

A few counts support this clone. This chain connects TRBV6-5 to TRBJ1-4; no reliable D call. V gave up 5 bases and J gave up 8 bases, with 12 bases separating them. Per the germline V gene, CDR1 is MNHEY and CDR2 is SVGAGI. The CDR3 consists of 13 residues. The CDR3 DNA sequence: TGTGCCAGCAGTACCTTGGCGGGGGAAAAACTGTTTTTT. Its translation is CASSTLAGEKLFF.